This T cell receptor (beta chain) was sequenced in a study of memory CD4+ T cells and cytomegalovirus serostatus. The sort gate was single viable CD3+CD4+CD8-CD45RO+ cells for memory CD4+ T cells. Assay used: immunoSEQ multiplex PCR; TCRdb lists only in-frame clones, some missing. The top ten clones hold around 0.51% of a sample with 56,000 or so clones, about 78% of them seen once. The germline gives CDR1 MNHNY, CDR2 SVGAGI (reference sequence). This CDR3 has 13 residues. V was clipped by 8 bases and J by 1 base, with 11 bases between them. This sequence joins TRBV6-6 and TRBJ2-5; D tentatively reads TRBD1 or TRBD2 (6 bases each). The sample was memory CD4+ T cells from blood. This TCR derives from an adult in good health and CMV-seronegative. Some clones in this sample may be carry-over from other donors' samples. For the CDR3, the DNA is TGTGCCAGCGTAGGGGGGACCCAAGAGACCCAGTACTTC. It is translated as CASVGGTQETQYF.